The rows below give T cell receptor beta chains drawn from one sample of a study of neoadjuvant nivolumab and ipilimumab in lung cancer. Sequencing was performed with immunoSEQ multiplex PCR; in TCRdb, only in-frame clones are kept and a portion is missing. This repertoire shows about 29,000 clones, 83% found once; its top ten account for about 5%. The specimen comprised tumor tissue, sampled after neoadjuvant nivolumab, alone or with ipilimumab, at or shortly before surgery. These receptor sequences come from an adult with non-small cell lung cancer. CDR3s include the opening cysteine and the closing phenylalanine or tryptophan. The D gene is left open where the match is weak. A row's size may be missing; if present it is once, few, many or a size class.

abundance	d_gene	v_gene	j_gene	CDR3aa	CDR3nt
.	.	TRBV7-2	TRBJ2-5	CASRLGGDTKTQYF	TGTGCCAGCAGATTAGGGGGGGACACTAAGACCCAGTACTTC
.	.	TRBV27	TRBJ1-5	CASRRIGEGNQPQHF	TGTGCCAGCAGGCGTATAGGGGAGGGCAATCAGCCCCAGCATTTT
few	.	TRBV2	TRBJ2-3	CARRIADTQYF	TGTGCCAGAAGGATCGCAGATACGCAGTATTTT
.	.	TRBV6-1	TRBJ1-1	CASRPRGGTEAFF	TGTGCCAGCAGGCCCAGGGGAGGCACTGAAGCTTTCTTT
.	TRBD2	TRBV29-1	TRBJ2-1	CSVASRAGGGSSYNEQFF	TGCAGCGTTGCTAGCAGGGCGGGGGGCGGGAGCTCCTACAATGAGCAGTTCTTC
once	.	TRBV6-5	TRBJ2-3	CASSYTREDTQYF	TGTGCCAGCAGTTACACAAGAGAGGATACGCAGTATTTT
few	TRBD1	TRBV6-5	TRBJ2-5	CASSYYRDREGETQYF	TGTGCCAGCAGTTACTACCGGGACAGGGAAGGAGAGACCCAGTACTTC
few	.	TRBV4-2	TRBJ1-6	CASSQEGTVEGSPLHF	TGTGCCAGCAGCCAAGAGGGGACCGTGGAGGGTTCACCCCTCCACTTT
.	.	TRBV28	TRBJ1-2	CASSWERGYTF	TGTGCCAGCAGCTGGGAGAGGGGCTACACCTTC
.	TRBD2	TRBV7-2	TRBJ2-7	CASSSGLAGVKDEQYF	TGTGCCAGCAGCTCGGGACTAGCGGGAGTTAAGGACGAGCAGTACTTC
.	.	TRBV2	TRBJ1-4	CASRGSTNEKLFF	TGTGCCAGCAGGGGATCAACTAATGAAAAACTGTTTTTT
.	.	TRBV30	TRBJ1-1	CAWSVSYSDTEAFF	TGTGCCTGGAGTGTATCCTACTCGGACACTGAAGCTTTCTTT
once	.	TRBV11-2	TRBJ2-7	CASSLTGYFYEQYF	TGTGCCAGCAGCTTAACAGGATACTTCTACGAGCAGTACTTC
.	.	TRBV18	TRBJ1-5	CASSRQNQPQHF	TGTGCCAGCTCACGACAGAATCAGCCCCAGCATTTT
.	.	TRBV5-6	TRBJ1-2	CASSNDGNYGYTF	TGTGCCAGCAGTAACGACGGAAACTATGGCTACACCTTC
.	.	TRBV19	TRBJ2-5	CASSIEGTTQYF	TGTGCCAGTAGTATAGAAGGGACGACCCAGTACTTC
.	.	TRBV30	TRBJ2-5	CAWTSGLETQYF	TGTGCCTGGACTAGTGGATTAGAGACCCAGTACTTC
few	.	TRBV6-5	TRBJ2-1	CASSWTRVHNEQFF	TGTGCCAGCAGTTGGACTCGAGTACACAATGAGCAGTTCTTC
.	.	TRBV7-8	TRBJ1-5	CASSLVGRGYSNQPQHF	TGTGCCAGCAGCTTAGTCGGCAGGGGTTATAGCAATCAGCCCCAGCATTTT
.	.	TRBV18	TRBJ1-1	CASSPSSPGTEAFF	TGTGCCAGCTCACCGTCGAGTCCTGGCACTGAAGCTTTCTTT
.	.	TRBV4-2	TRBJ1-5	CASSQDRGRYSNQPQHF	TGTGCCAGCAGCCAAGATAGGGGACGGTATAGCAATCAGCCCCAGCATTTT
.	TRBD2	TRBV7-2	TRBJ2-7	CASGLARTYEQYF	TGTGCCAGCGGACTAGCGCGGACCTACGAGCAGTACTTC
large	.	TRBV2	TRBJ1-5	CASSPRLGVQYSNQPQHF	TGTGCCAGCAGTCCCCGGCTGGGGGTACAGTATAGCAATCAGCCCCAGCATTTT
.	.	TRBV18	TRBJ1-5	CASSPIGTDNQPQHF	TGTGCCAGCTCACCAATCGGTACCGACAATCAGCCCCAGCATTTT
.	TRBD2	TRBV5-4	TRBJ2-2	CASSLAAGGSGELFF	TGTGCCAGCAGCTTGGCTGCGGGAGGGTCCGGGGAGCTGTTTTTT
.	.	TRBV5-1	TRBJ1-4	CASSLVGRPNEKLFF	TGCGCCAGCAGCTTGGTTGGCAGGCCTAATGAAAAACTGTTTTTT
.	.	TRBV5-1	TRBJ1-4	CASSPDRDEKLFF	TGCGCCAGCAGCCCCGACAGAGATGAAAAACTGTTTTTT
.	.	TRBV7-2	TRBJ2-7	CASSLDSRAHEQYF	TGTGCCAGCAGCTTAGATTCGAGGGCCCACGAGCAGTACTTC
.	.	TRBV10-3	TRBJ2-7	CAIREGAHEQYF	TGTGCCATCCGCGAGGGTGCCCACGAGCAGTACTTC
.	.	TRBV6-1	TRBJ1-5	CASSEEGIDQPQHF	TGTGCCAGCAGCGAAGAGGGGATCGATCAGCCCCAGCATTTT
.	TRBD1	TRBV5-4	TRBJ1-1	CASSLGGQGGTEAFF	TGTGCCAGCAGCTTGGGAGGGCAGGGGGGCACTGAAGCTTTCTTT
.	TRBD1	TRBV9	TRBJ2-7	CASSVTGQDVVEQYF	TGTGCCAGCAGCGTAACGGGACAGGATGTCGTCGAGCAGTACTTC
.	.	TRBV6-1	TRBJ2-5	CASSEAGDFWETQYF	TGTGCCAGCAGTGAAGCCGGGGACTTTTGGGAGACCCAGTACTTC
.	.	TRBV11-2	TRBJ2-5	CASSLELTGETQYF	TGTGCCAGCAGCTTAGAACTGACTGGGGAGACCCAGTACTTC
.	.	TRBV18	TRBJ2-2	CASSLNPDQTHTGELFF	TGTGCCAGCTCACTGAATCCGGACCAGACCCACACCGGGGAGCTGTTTTTT
.	.	TRBV5-6	TRBJ1-2	CASSVTGYGYTF	TGTGCCAGCAGCGTAACAGGGTATGGCTACACCTTC
once	.	TRBV9	TRBJ1-1	CASSESGETEAFF	TGTGCCAGCAGCGAGTCCGGGGAAACTGAAGCTTTCTTT